These T cell receptor beta chains were read from a single sample in a study of blood T cell repertoires in COVID-19. TCRdb's copy holds only in-frame clones and misses some; the assay was immunoSEQ multiplex PCR. The sample contains 350,000 to 450,000 clones, around 87% of which appear only once. What was sequenced was peripheral blood. These receptors originate from a woman aged 60-75 years with COVID-19, enrolled during active disease. CDR3s include the opening cysteine and the closing phenylalanine or tryptophan. A D gene is named only where the DNA matches it firmly. Part of the rows lack a size; the others show once, few, many or a class for expanded clones.

.,.,TRBJ1-5,TRBV3-1/TRBV3-2,TGTGCCAGCAGCCCCGGGATTTACAATCAGCCCCAGCATTTT,CASSPGIYNQPQHF
.,TRBD1,TRBJ1-5,TRBV28,TGTGCCAGCAGTTCCGAACAGGGGGCCCCTAATCAGCCCCAGCATTTT,CASSSEQGAPNQPQHF
.,TRBD1,TRBJ2-3,TRBV2,TGTGCCAGCAGGAGCAGGGGGCTCCACACAGATACGCAGTATTTT,CASRSRGLHTDTQYF
.,.,TRBJ2-1,TRBV2,TGTGCCAGCAGTGAAGGTGGGGGGTACAATGAGCAGTTCTTC,CASSEGGGYNEQFF
.,TRBD2,TRBJ2-5,TRBV3-1/TRBV3-2,TGTGCCAGCAGCCAAGGTCTTGGTACTAGCGTACAAGAGACCCAGTACTTC,CASSQGLGTSVQETQYF
.,.,TRBJ1-1,TRBV6-1,TGTGCCAGCAGTGAATGGCAGAACACTGAAGCTTTCTTT,CASSEWQNTEAFF
.,TRBD1,TRBJ1-2,TRBV5-6,TGTGCCAGCAGCCCAGGGACAGGGGGCGACTTCTATGGCTACACCTTC,CASSPGTGGDFYGYTF
.,TRBD2,TRBJ2-5,TRBV3-1/TRBV3-2,TGTGCCAGCAGACACGGGACTAGGGAGACCCAGTACTTC,CASRHGTRETQYF
once,.,TRBJ2-5,TRBV2,TGTGCCAGCAAAAAACTGGAGACCCAGTACTTC,CASKKLETQYF
.,.,TRBJ1-3,TRBV9,TGTGCCAGCAGCCCAGACCCCAGGTCCTCTGGAAACACCATATATTTT,CASSPDPRSSGNTIYF
.,.,TRBJ2-5,TRBV28,TGTGCCAGCAGTTTCGGGGGGCACGCGATAGAGACCCAGTACTTC,CASSFGGHAIETQYF
.,TRBD1,TRBJ2-7,TRBV2,TGTGCCAGCAGATCGGACAGGGCTGAAACCTACGAGCAGTACTTC,CASRSDRAETYEQYF
.,TRBD1,TRBJ2-1,TRBV5-1,TGCGCCAGCAGCTTGGGGGACAGCTACAATGAGCAGTTCTTC,CASSLGDSYNEQFF
once,TRBD2,TRBJ2-7,TRBV6-5,TGTGCCAGCAGTTACGGGACTAGCGGTTCCTACGAGCAGTACTTC,CASSYGTSGSYEQYF
few,.,TRBJ2-1,TRBV6-1,TGTGCCAGCAGTGAAGAGTTAGGGGTCGGCGATGAGCAGTTCTTC,CASSEELGVGDEQFF
.,TRBD1,TRBJ2-1,TRBV2,TGTGCCAGCAGTGAAGGTAGGGGGCGCGATGTAGATGAGCAGTTCTTC,CASSEGRGRDVDEQFF
.,TRBD1,TRBJ1-2,TRBV6-5,TGTGCCAGCAGGCAAACGGGAGGGGGCTCGGGCTACACCTTC,CASRQTGGGSGYTF
few,TRBD1,TRBJ2-2,TRBV6-5,TGTGCCAGCAGCCGGGACAGGGGGCGCACCGGGGAGCTGTTTTTT,CASSRDRGRTGELFF
.,.,TRBJ2-5,TRBV19,TGTGCCAGTTGTAGACGGGGTGGGGTCGGGGAGACCCAGTACTTC,CASCRRGGVGETQYF
.,.,TRBJ1-4,TRBV6-5,TGTGCCAGCAGTTACTACAGGGAACGCGAAAAACTGTTTTTT,CASSYYREREKLFF
.,.,TRBJ1-1,TRBV6-5,TGTGCCAGCAGTTACTCGATACGGACAGCCACTGAAGCTTTCTTT,CASSYSIRTATEAFF
once,.,TRBJ2-2,TRBV5-6,TGTGCCAGCAGCTTTCGGGGAGTCGGCGGGGAGCTGTTTTTT,CASSFRGVGGELFF